Presented here are 20 T cell receptor beta chains from one specimen sequenced in a study of cytomegalovirus exposure and HLA in healthy donors. The PCR employed 60 Vbeta primers together with 13 Jbeta primers. Sequenced by immunoSEQ multiplex PCR; TCRdb stores in-frame clones only, minus some. Of 150,000 to 200,000 clones listed, over 70% were seen once; the top ten hold approximately 15%. Sequencing was done on a sample of PBMCs. These receptors were collected from a woman aged 40 to 50 in good health and CMV-seronegative.

The genes are TRBV2 and TRBJ2-5, with 14 bases aligning to TRBD2. This CDR3 is 15 amino acids long. Per germline, CDR1 SNHLY and CDR2 FYNNEI. V shed 6 bases and J 4 bases; nucleotides not matched to a gene: 4. The CDR3 spells CASRVGLAGAETQYF. CDR3 DNA sequence: TGTGCCAGCAGAGTGGGACTAGCGGGAGCAGAGACCCAGTACTTC.

This clone has more than one count but fewer than ten. This sequence joins TRBV28 and TRBJ2-7; 8 bases map to TRBD2. Germline CDR1 and CDR2: MDHEN and SYDVKM. J lost 0 bases, V lost 7 bases, and 8 bases had no gene match. The CDR3 covers 15 residues. The CDR3 loop is CASISAGADSYEQYF. In nucleotides, the CDR3 is TGTGCCAGCATCTCAGCGGGAGCGGACTCCTACGAGCAGTACTTC.

In nucleotides, the CDR3 is TGTGCCAGCAGCGAGACAGGGGATGGGTATGGCTACACCTTC. This translates into CASSETGDGYGYTF. The chain has TRBV9 and TRBJ1-2; TRBD1 aligns across 8 bases. In germline, CDR1 is SGDLS, CDR2 YYNGEE. The CDR3 spans 14 residues. With V trimmed by 3 bases and J by 5 bases, 6 bases remained unmatched.

This chain links TRBV4-2 with TRBJ1-4; TRBD1 might be the D (6 bases). The ends were cut back, 4 bases at V and 0 bases at J, with 15 bases in the middle. In germline, CDR1 is LGHNA, CDR2 YNFKEQ. CDR3 length equals 17 residues. For the CDR3, the DNA is TGTGCCAGCAGCCCTGGACAGACGGCCACAACTAATGAAAAACTGTTTTTT. It encodes CASSPGQTATTNEKLFF.

The chain has TRBV5-4 and TRBJ2-3; 8 nucleotides line up with TRBD2. Germline CDR1 reads SGHNT; CDR2 reads YYREEE (reference sequence). This CDR3 has 14 residues. The V segment lost 2 bases and the J segment 6 bases; nucleotides outside the gene matches: 5. This chain's CDR3 is CASSLRGGWDTQYF. CDR3 DNA: TGTGCCAGCAGCTTACGCGGGGGGTGGGATACGCAGTATTTT.

This clone was seen only once. Relative to the germline gene, one junction end is altered; a read error may explain this. The rearrangement links TRBV9 to TRBJ2-6, with a weak D call TRBD1 (5 bases). Germline V gene lookup returns CDR1 SGDLS and CDR2 YYNGEE. This CDR3 is built from 18 residues. This CDR3 reads CASSVVLVLGSGANGLTF. CDR3 bases: TGTGCCAGCAGCGTAGTCTTAGTCTTGGGCTCTGGGGCCAACGGCCTGACTTTC.

The rearrangement uses TRBV10-2 and TRBJ2-1; no clear D. Germline lookup yields CDR1 WSHSY and CDR2 SAAADI. V shed 3 bases and J shed 0 bases, with 15 bases lying between them. The CDR3 has 17 amino acids. CDR3 sequence (DNA): TGCGCCAGCAGTGAAAACACAAAACAGAGCTCCTACAATGAGCAGTTCTTC. Translating it yields CASSENTKQSSYNEQFF.

The chain recombines TRBV2 with TRBJ2-7, with TRBD1 identical over 8 bases. CDR3 length: 13 amino acids. The V gene end was trimmed by 11 bases and the J gene end by 4 bases; junction bases not matched to a gene: 10. CDR1 and CDR2 from the germline V gene are SNHLY and FYNNEI. CDR3 region: CASRKQGAYEQYF. CDR3 coding DNA: TGTGCCTCCCGCAAGCAGGGGGCGTACGAGCAGTACTTC.

This chain connects TRBV11-2 to TRBJ2-6; TRBD1 agrees at 7 bases. Germline CDR1 reads SGHAT; CDR2 reads FQNNGV. The CDR3 is made up of 18 amino acids. J lost 4 bases, V lost 5 bases, and 14 bases had no gene match. The CDR3 region has the DNA TGTGCCAGCAGCACTATCGGACAGGCCAGGGGGGGGGCCAACGTCCTGACTTTC. Translated, it gives CASSTIGQARGGANVLTF.

The chain employs TRBV29-1 and TRBJ1-5; 7 bases match TRBD1. This CDR3 contains 12 residues. With V trimmed by 6 bases and J by 7 bases, 6 bases remained unmatched. CDR1 and CDR2 (germline): SQVTM, ANQGSEA. CDR3 sequence (DNA): TGCAGCGTAGGTGACAGGGAACAGCCCCAGCATTTT. Its translation: CSVGDREQPQHF.

The chain carries TRBV7-2 and TRBJ1-6; D is perhaps TRBD1 (6 bases). V lost 5 bases, J lost 9 bases, and 23 bases lay in between. CDR1 is SGHTA, CDR2 FQGNSA, per germline. CDR3 size: 17 residues. CDR3 amino acids: CASSPIRGTDRGSPLHF. The CDR3 nucleotides are TGTGCCAGCAGCCCAATAAGAGGGACGGACAGAGGTTCACCCCTCCACTTT.

The chain is built from TRBV5-4 and TRBJ2-7; 12 bases map to TRBD2. CDR1 is SGHNT and CDR2 is YYREEE in the germline V gene (reference sequence). CDR3 length equals 13 residues. The V and J ends lost 4 bases and 11 bases, in that order; junction bases with no gene match: 7. The CDR3 DNA reads as TGTGCCAGCAGCCGACTAGCGGGAGATAAGAAGTACTTC. Translated: CASSRLAGDKKYF.

J is TRBJ2-3 and V is TRBV5-1, with D maybe TRBD2 (6 bases). The germline CDR1 and CDR2 sequences are SGHRS and YFSETQ. This CDR3 comprises 16 residues. Trimming left V 4 bases short and J 3 bases short, with 18 bases between. Written as DNA, the CDR3 is TGCGCCAGCAGCCCCGGGCGGGGCCGGGATACAGATACGCAGTATTTT. It encodes CASSPGRGRDTDTQYF.

The chain uses TRBV5-1 and TRBJ1-1; D gene unclear. This CDR3 comprises 13 residues. From germline, CDR1 is SGHRS and CDR2 YFSETQ. Trimming shortened V by 0 bases and J by 5 bases, and 8 bases separated the two germline ends. The CDR3 here is CASSLGVETEAFF. DNA of the CDR3: TGCGCCAGCAGCTTGGGAGTGGAGACTGAAGCTTTCTTT.

The rearrangement joins TRBV9 to TRBJ2-1; a weak D match, TRBD1 (6 bases). CDR1 is SGDLS, CDR2 YYNGEE, per germline. The CDR3 length is 16 residues. V lost 4 bases and J lost 2, with 16 bases in between. CDR3 in amino acids: CASSINFRTAYNEQFF. The DNA for the CDR3 is TGTGCCAGCAGCATCAATTTCAGGACAGCCTACAATGAGCAGTTCTTC. Full variable domain (rest looked up from reference TRBV9 and TRBJ2-1): DSGVTQTPKHLITATGQRVTLRCSPRSGDLSVYWYQQSLDQGLQFLIQYYNGEERAKGNILERFSAQQFPDLHSELNLSSLELGDSALYFCASSINFRTAYNEQFFGPGTRLTVL.

V usage is TRBV19 and J usage is TRBJ2-5; no clear D gene. The V gene's germline CDR1 is LNHDA and CDR2 SQIVND (reference sequence). The germline V and J ends were trimmed by 3 bases and 5 bases, with 10 bases remaining between them. This CDR3 region has 13 residues. CDR3 sequence reads: CASSMYYLETQYF. The CDR3 DNA follows: TGTGCCAGTAGTATGTACTATCTGGAGACCCAGTACTTC.

This CDR3 is CASSYYPGEGDGKLFF. CDR3 in DNA: TGTGCCAGCAGTTACTACCCCGGGGAGGGAGATGGAAAACTGTTTTTT. V and J are TRBV6-6 and TRBJ1-4; D unresolved. Germline V gene data show CDR1 as MNHNY and CDR2 as SVGAGI (reference sequence). V gave up 1 base and J gave up 10 bases, with 19 bases separating them. The CDR3 spans 16 residues.

J is TRBJ2-1 and V is TRBV7-3; 7 bases are shared with TRBD2. The J segment lost 14 bases and the V segment lost 1 base, leaving 8 bases of the junction unmatched. CDR1 is SGHTA, CDR2 FQGTGA, per germline. CDR3 length: 13 amino acids. The chain's CDR3 is CASSLMAGVTEFF. CDR3 sequence (DNA): TGTGCCAGCAGCTTAATGGCGGGAGTGACCGAGTTCTTC.

This clone was seen a single time. The rearrangement uses TRBV14 and TRBJ2-1, with 7 bases identical to TRBD2. This CDR3 comprises 13 residues. Germline CDR1 reads SGHDN; CDR2 reads FVKESK. V lost 2 bases to trimming and J lost 10 bases; unmatched junction nucleotides: 5. DNA of the CDR3: TGTGCCAGCAGCCAATCCCAAGCGGGGGAGCAGTTCTTC. Encoded protein: CASSQSQAGEQFF. Full variable domain (missing parts from reference TRBV14 and TRBJ2-1): EAGVTQFPSHSVIEKGQTVTLRCDPISGHDNLYWYRRVMGKEIKFLLHFVKESKQDESGMPNNRFLAERTGGTYSTLKVQPAELEDSGVYFCASSQSQAGEQFFGPGTRLTVL.

The gene calls are TRBV5-1 and TRBJ1-1, with 7 bases matching TRBD1. The CDR3 consists of 15 residues. Germline V gene data show CDR1 as SGHRS and CDR2 as YFSETQ. V trimming: 3 bases; J trimming: 4 bases; junction bases outside the gene matches: 9. CDR3 loop: CASSSPTGMGTEAFF. The DNA of the CDR3 is TGCGCCAGCAGCTCACCGACAGGGATGGGCACTGAAGCTTTCTTT. The full variable domain, completed using reference TRBV5-1 and TRBJ1-1, is KAGVTQTPRYLIKTRGQQVTLSCSPISGHRSVSWYQQTPGQGLQFLFEYFSETQRNKGNFPGRFSGRQFSNSRSEMNVSTLELGDSALYLCASSSPTGMGTEAFFGQGTRLTVV.